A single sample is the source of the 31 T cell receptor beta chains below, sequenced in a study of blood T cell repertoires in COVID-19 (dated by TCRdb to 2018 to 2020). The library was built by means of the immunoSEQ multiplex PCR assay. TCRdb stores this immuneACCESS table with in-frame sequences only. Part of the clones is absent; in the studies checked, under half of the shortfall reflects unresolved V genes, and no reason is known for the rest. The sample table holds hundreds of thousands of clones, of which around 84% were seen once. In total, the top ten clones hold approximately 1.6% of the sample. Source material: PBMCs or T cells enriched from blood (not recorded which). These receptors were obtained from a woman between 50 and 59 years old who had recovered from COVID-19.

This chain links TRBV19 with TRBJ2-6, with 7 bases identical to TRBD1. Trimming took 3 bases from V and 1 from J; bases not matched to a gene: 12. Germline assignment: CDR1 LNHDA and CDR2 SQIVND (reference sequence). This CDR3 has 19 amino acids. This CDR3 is CASSIRHTGVLSGANVLTF. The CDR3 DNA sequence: TGTGCCAGTAGTATTAGACATACAGGGGTCTTGTCTGGGGCCAACGTCCTGACTTTC.

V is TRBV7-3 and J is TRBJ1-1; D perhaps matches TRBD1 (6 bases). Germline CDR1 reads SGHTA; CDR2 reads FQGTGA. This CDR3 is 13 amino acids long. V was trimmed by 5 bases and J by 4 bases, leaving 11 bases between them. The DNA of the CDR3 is TGTGCCAGCAGCGCATTACAGGGCACTGAAGCTTTCTTT. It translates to CASSALQGTEAFF.

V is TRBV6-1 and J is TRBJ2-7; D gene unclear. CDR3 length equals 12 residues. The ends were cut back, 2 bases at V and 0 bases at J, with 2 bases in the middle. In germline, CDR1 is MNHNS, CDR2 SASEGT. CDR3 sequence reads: CASSEHSYEQYF. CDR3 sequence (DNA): TGTGCCAGCAGTGAACACTCCTACGAGCAGTACTTC.

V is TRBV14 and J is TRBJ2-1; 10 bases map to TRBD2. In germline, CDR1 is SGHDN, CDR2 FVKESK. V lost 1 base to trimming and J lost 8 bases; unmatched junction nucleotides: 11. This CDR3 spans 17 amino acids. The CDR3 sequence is CASSQVLGSGRIYEQFF. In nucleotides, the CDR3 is TGTGCCAGCAGCCAAGTCTTGGGTAGCGGGAGGATATATGAGCAGTTCTTC. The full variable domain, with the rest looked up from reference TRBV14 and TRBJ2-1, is EAGVTQFPSHSVIEKGQTVTLRCDPISGHDNLYWYRRVMGKEIKFLLHFVKESKQDESGMPNNRFLAERTGGTYSTLKVQPAELEDSGVYFCASSQVLGSGRIYEQFFGPGTRLTVL.

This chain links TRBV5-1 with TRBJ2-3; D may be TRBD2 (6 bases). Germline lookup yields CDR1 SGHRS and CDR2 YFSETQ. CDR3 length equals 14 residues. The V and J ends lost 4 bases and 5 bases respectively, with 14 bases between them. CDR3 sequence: CASSLSATRDTQYF. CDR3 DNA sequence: TGCGCCAGCAGCCTCTCAGCGACTAGAGATACGCAGTATTTT.

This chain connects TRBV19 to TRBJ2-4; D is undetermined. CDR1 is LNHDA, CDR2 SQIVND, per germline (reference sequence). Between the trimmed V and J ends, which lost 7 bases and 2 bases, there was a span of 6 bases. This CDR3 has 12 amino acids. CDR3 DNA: TGTGCCAGTACTAGACCCAAAAACATTCAGTACTTC. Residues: CASTRPKNIQYF. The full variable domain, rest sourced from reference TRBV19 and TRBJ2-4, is DGGITQSPKYLFRKEGQNVTLSCEQNLNHDAMYWYRQDPGQGLRLIYYSQIVNDFQKGDIAEGYSVSREKKESFPLTVTSAQKNPTAFYLCASTRPKNIQYFGAGTRLSVL.

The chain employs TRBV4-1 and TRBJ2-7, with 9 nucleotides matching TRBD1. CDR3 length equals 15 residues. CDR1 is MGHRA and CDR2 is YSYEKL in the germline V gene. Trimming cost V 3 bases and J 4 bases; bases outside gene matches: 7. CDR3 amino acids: CASSQRGGTGYEQYF. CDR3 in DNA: TGCGCCAGCAGCCAGAGGGGAGGGACAGGGTACGAGCAGTACTTC.

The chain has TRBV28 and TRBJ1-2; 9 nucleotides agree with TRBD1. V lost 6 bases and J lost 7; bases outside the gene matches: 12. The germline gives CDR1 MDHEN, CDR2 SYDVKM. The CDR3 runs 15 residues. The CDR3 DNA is TGTGCCAGCAGAAGCCCGGGACAGGGCCGGTTTGGCTACACCTTC. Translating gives CASRSPGQGRFGYTF.

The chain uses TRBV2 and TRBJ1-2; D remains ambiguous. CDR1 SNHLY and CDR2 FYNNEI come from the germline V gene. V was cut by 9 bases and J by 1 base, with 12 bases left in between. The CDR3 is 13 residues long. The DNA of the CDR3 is TGTGCCAGTGGCCCCGAGGGTAACTATGGCTACACCTTC. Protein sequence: CASGPEGNYGYTF.

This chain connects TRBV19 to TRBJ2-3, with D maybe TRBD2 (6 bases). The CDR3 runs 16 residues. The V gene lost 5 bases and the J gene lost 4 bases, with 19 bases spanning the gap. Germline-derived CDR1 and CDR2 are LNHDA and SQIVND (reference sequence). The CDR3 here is CASSLRTPGGADTQYF. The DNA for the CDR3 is TGTGCCAGTAGTCTTCGGACTCCTGGAGGGGCAGATACGCAGTATTTT. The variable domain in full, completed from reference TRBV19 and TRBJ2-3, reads DGGITQSPKYLFRKEGQNVTLSCEQNLNHDAMYWYRQDPGQGLRLIYYSQIVNDFQKGDIAEGYSVSREKKESFPLTVTSAQKNPTAFYLCASSLRTPGGADTQYFGPGTRLTVL.

The CDR3 DNA reads TGCAGCGCCCCCAGGGGGGAAGATACGCAGTATTTT. This encodes CSAPRGEDTQYF. The V gene is TRBV29-1, the J gene TRBJ2-3; perhaps TRBD1 as D (7 bases). From germline, CDR1 is SQVTM and CDR2 ANQGSEA. CDR3 length: 12 residues. The V end was cut by 7 bases, the J end by 5 bases, with 13 bases between.

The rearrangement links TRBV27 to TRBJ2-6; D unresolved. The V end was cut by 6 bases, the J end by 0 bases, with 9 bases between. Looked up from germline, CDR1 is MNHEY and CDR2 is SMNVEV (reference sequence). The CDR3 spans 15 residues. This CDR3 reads CASSVQDSGANVLTF. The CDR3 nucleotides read TGTGCCAGCAGCGTTCAGGACTCTGGGGCCAACGTCCTGACTTTC.

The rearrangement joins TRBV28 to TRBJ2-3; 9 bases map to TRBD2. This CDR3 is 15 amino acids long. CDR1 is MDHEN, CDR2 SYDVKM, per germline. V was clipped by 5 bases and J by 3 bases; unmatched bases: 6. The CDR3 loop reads CASSPLLAGTDTQYF. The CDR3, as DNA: TGTGCCAGCAGTCCGCTACTAGCGGGTACAGATACGCAGTATTTT.

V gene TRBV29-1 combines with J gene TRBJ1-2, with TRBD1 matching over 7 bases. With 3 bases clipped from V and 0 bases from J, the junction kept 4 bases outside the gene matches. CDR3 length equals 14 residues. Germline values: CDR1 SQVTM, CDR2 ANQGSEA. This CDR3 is CSVDGDRANYGYTF. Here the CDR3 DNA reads TGCAGCGTTGATGGGGACAGAGCTAACTATGGCTACACCTTC. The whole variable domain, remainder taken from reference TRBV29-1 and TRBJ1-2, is SAVISQKPSRDICQRGTSLTIQCQVDSQVTMMFWYRQQPGQSLTLIATANQGSEATYESGFVIDKFPISRPNLTFSTLTVSNMSPEDSSIYLCSVDGDRANYGYTFGSGTRLTVV.

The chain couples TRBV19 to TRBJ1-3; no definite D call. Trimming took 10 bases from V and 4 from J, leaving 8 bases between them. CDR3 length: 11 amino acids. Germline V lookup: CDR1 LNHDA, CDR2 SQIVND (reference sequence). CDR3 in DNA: TGTGCCACCTTCCGGGGAAACACCATATATTTT. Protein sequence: CATFRGNTIYF.

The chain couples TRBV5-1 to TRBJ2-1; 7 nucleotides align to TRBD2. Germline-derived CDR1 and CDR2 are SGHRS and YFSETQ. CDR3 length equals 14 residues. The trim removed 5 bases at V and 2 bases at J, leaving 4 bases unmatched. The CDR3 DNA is TGCGCCAGCAGTCCCGGACTAGCCTACAATGAGCAGTTCTTC. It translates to CASSPGLAYNEQFF.

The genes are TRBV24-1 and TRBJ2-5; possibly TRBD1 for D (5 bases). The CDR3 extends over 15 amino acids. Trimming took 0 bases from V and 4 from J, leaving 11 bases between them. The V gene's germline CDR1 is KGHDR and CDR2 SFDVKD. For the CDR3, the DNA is TGTGCCACCAGTGATTTGGGGCAGGGAAGAGAGACCCAGTACTTC. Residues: CATSDLGQGRETQYF.

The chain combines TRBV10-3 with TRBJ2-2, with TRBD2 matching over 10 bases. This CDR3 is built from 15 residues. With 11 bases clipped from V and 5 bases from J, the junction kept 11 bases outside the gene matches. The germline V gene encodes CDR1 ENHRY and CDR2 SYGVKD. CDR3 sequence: CASLSLAGVTGELFF. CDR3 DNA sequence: TGTGCCTCACTGAGCCTAGCGGGAGTGACCGGGGAGCTGTTTTTT.

The CDR3: CASSYLAGGPRNNEQFF. CDR3 DNA sequence: TGTGCCAGCAGTTACCTAGCGGGAGGACCCCGGAACAATGAGCAGTTCTTC. The rearrangement uses TRBV6-2 or TRBV6-3 and TRBJ2-1; 11 nucleotides match TRBD2. The CDR3 extends over 17 amino acids. The J segment lost 5 bases and the V segment lost 2 bases, leaving 8 bases of the junction unmatched. In germline, CDR1 is MNHEY, CDR2 SVGEGT.

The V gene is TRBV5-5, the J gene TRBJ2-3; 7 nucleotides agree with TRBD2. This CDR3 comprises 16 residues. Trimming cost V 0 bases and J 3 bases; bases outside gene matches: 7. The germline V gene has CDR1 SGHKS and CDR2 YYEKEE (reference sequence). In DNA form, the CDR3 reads TGTGCCAGCAGCTTGGTTTCTAGCGGAATAACAGATACGCAGTATTTT. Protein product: CASSLVSSGITDTQYF.

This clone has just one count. The CDR3 loop is CATQGTDGYTF. The CDR3 nucleotides are TGTGCCACCCAGGGCACCGATGGCTACACCTTC. The chain couples TRBV28 to TRBJ1-2; possible D gene TRBD1, 5 bases. This CDR3 has 11 amino acids. The germline V and J ends were trimmed by 10 bases and 6 bases, with 12 bases remaining between them. CDR1 and CDR2 (germline): MDHEN, SYDVKM.

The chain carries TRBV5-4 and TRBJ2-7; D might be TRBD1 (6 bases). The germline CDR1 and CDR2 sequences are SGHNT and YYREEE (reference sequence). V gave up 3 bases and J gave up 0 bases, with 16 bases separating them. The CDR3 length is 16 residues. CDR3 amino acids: CASSSGVGVASYEQYF. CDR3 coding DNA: TGTGCCAGCAGCTCAGGGGTCGGCGTCGCCTCCTACGAGCAGTACTTC.

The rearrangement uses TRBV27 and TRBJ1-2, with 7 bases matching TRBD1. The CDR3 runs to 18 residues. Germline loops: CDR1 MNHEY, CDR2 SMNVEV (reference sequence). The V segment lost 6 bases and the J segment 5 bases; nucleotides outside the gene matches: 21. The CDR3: CASSKPRRDSIERYGYTF. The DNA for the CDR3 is TGTGCCAGCAGCAAACCAAGAAGGGACAGCATAGAAAGGTATGGCTACACCTTC.

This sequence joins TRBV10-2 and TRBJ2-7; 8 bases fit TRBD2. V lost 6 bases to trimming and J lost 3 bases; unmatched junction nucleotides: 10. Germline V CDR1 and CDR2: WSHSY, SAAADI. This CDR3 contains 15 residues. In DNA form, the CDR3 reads TGCGCCAGCAGCCGACCTGCGGGAGGCAACTACGAGCAGTACTTC. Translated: CASSRPAGGNYEQYF.

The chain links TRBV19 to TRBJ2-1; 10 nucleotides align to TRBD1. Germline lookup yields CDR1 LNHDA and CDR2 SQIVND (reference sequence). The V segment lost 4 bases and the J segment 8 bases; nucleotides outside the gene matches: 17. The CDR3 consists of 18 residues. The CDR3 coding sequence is TGTGCCAGTAGTAGAAATCCGACCGGGACAGGGGTTAGCGATGAGCAGTTCTTC. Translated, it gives CASSRNPTGTGVSDEQFF.

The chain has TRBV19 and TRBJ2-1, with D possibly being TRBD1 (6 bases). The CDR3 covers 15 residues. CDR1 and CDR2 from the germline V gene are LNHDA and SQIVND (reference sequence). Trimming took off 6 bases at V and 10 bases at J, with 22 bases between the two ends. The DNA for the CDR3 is TGTGCCAGTAGCACGAATCGTGGGCCAAGGGGGGAGCAGTTCTTC. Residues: CASSTNRGPRGEQFF.

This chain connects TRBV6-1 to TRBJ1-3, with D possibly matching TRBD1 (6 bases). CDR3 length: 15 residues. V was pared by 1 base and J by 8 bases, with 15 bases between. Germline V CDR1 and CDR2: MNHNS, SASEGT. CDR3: CASSEGSISGDTIYF. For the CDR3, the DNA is TGTGCCAGCAGTGAAGGCTCCATATCAGGGGACACCATATATTTT.

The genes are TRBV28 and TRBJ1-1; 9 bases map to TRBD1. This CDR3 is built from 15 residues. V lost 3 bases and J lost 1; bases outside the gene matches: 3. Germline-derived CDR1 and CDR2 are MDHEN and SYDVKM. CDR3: CASSFPGQGNTEAFF. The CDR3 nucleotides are TGTGCCAGCAGTTTCCCGGGACAGGGGAACACTGAAGCTTTCTTT.

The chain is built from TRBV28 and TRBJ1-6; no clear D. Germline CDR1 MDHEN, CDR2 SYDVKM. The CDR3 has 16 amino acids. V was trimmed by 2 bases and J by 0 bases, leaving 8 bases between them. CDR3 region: CASSLGGGSYNSPLHF. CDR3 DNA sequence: TGTGCCAGCAGTTTAGGTGGCGGCTCCTATAATTCACCCCTCCACTTT.

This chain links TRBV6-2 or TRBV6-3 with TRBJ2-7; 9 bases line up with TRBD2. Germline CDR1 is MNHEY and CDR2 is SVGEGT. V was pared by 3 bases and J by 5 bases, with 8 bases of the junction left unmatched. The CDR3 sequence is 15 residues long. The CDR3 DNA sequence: TGTGCCAGCAGTTATTATCTAGCGGGGCCCGACGAGCAGTACTTC. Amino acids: CASSYYLAGPDEQYF.

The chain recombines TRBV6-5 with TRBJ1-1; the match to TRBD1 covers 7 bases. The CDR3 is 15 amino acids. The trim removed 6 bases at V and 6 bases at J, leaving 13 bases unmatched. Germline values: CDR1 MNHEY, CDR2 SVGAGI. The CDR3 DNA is TGTGCCAGCAGCTCCACGAGGGGGCAGTTCGCTGAAGCTTTCTTT. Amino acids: CASSSTRGQFAEAFF.